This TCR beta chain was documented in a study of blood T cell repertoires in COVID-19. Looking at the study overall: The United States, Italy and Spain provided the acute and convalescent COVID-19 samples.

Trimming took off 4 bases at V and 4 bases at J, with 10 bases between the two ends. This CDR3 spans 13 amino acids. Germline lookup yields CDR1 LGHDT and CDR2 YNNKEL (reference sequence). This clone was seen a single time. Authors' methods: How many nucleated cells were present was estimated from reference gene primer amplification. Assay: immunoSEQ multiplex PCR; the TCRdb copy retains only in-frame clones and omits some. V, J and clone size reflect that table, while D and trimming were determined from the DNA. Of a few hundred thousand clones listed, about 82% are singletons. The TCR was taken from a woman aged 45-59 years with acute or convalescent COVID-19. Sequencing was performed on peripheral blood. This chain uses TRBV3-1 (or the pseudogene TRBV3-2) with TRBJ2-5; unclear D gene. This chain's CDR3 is CASSLRKRETQYF. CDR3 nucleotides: TGTGCCAGCAGCCTTAGAAAAAGAGAGACCCAGTACTTC.